The 21 T cell receptor beta chains presented below share a single source sample, sequenced in a study of beta chain features in type 1 diabetes. TCRB transcripts that were expressed got sequenced, as all of the isolated RNA had been reverse transcribed. Measured with immunoSEQ multiplex PCR; TCRdb has only the in-frame clones, and not every one. The table includes approximately 200,000 clones, around 10% detected once. Source material: naive CD4+ T cells from blood. These receptors originate from a woman aged 18-29 years in good health.

The chain combines TRBV30 with TRBJ1-3; D not certain. CDR1 is GTSNPN and CDR2 is SVGIG in the germline V gene (reference sequence). The CDR3 is 11 residues long. The CDR3, as DNA: TGTTTCCGGGAGGAGGGAAACACCATATATTTT. Protein: CFREEGNTIYF.

The chain has TRBV29-1 and TRBJ2-5; possible D gene TRBD2, 6 bases. CDR1 is SQVTM and CDR2 is ANQGSEA in the germline V gene. The CDR3 has 15 amino acids. V was pared by 7 bases and J by 0 bases, with 18 bases between. The CDR3 DNA reads as TGCAGCGCCGGGGCGGGGACGCCGTACCAAGAGACCCAGTACTTC. Residues: CSAGAGTPYQETQYF. The full variable domain, completed using reference TRBV29-1 and TRBJ2-5, is SAVISQKPSRDICQRGTSLTIQCQVDSQVTMMFWYRQQPGQSLTLIATANQGSEATYESGFVIDKFPISRPNLTFSTLTVSNMSPEDSSIYLCSAGAGTPYQETQYFGPGTRLLVL.

The chain is built from TRBV7-6 and TRBJ2-7, with TRBD1 matching over 7 bases. The CDR3 is 13 residues long. J was trimmed by 3 bases and V by 7 bases; bases with no gene match: 6. The germline V gene encodes CDR1 SGHVS and CDR2 FNYEAQ. CDR3 sequence: CASTSSGGYEQYF. The DNA for the CDR3 is TGTGCCAGCACCTCGTCAGGGGGCTACGAGCAGTACTTC.

The V and J genes are TRBV7-8 and TRBJ2-1; D perhaps matches TRBD2 (7 bases). V shed 1 base and J shed 2 bases, with 18 bases lying between them. Germline CDR1 and CDR2: SGHVS and FQNEAQ. The CDR3 covers 18 residues. CDR3 region: CASSLDPRGAGTYNEQFF. CDR3 nucleotide sequence: TGTGCCAGCAGCTTAGACCCCCGGGGGGCTGGCACCTACAATGAGCAGTTCTTC.

The chain couples TRBV28 to TRBJ2-1, with 7 bases fitting TRBD2. The germline V gene encodes CDR1 MDHEN and CDR2 SYDVKM. V trimming: 2 bases; J trimming: 6 bases; junction bases outside the gene matches: 7. CDR3 length equals 15 residues. CDR3 residues: CASSLGGSGFNEQFF. CDR3 DNA sequence: TGTGCCAGCAGTTTAGGCGGGAGCGGATTCAATGAGCAGTTCTTC.

The chain employs TRBV5-4 and TRBJ2-1; 10 positions match TRBD2. The CDR3 length is 15 residues. Germline-derived CDR1 and CDR2 are SGHNT and YYREEE (reference sequence). J was trimmed by 7 bases and V by 4 bases; bases with no gene match: 8. This CDR3 reads CASSPSGGALNEQFF. CDR3 in DNA: TGTGCCAGCAGCCCGAGCGGGGGGGCTTTAAATGAGCAGTTCTTC.

This clone has more than one count but fewer than ten. The chain is built from TRBV6-5 and TRBJ1-2; 9 bases fit TRBD1. The CDR3 is 16 amino acids. J was trimmed by 2 bases and V by 2 bases; bases with no gene match: 6. Germline-derived CDR1 and CDR2 are MNHEY and SVGAGI. The CDR3 DNA reads as TGTGCCAGCAGTTACAAAGGGACAGGGATCAACTATGGCTACACCTTC. Encoded protein: CASSYKGTGINYGYTF.

CDR3 DNA: TGTGCCTGGAAGGAACAGTTCTCCTACGAGCAGTACTTC. It translates to CAWKEQFSYEQYF. The chain has TRBV30 and TRBJ2-7; D unresolved. The CDR3 covers 13 residues. From germline, CDR1 is GTSNPN and CDR2 SVGIG (reference sequence). Trimming stripped 4 bases from V and 0 bases from J, with 10 bases between.

The chain couples TRBV29-1 to TRBJ1-3; D unclear. The DNA end is a closer match to TRBJ2-2, so the J assignment may be wrong. Germline V gene data show CDR1 as SQVTM and CDR2 as ANQGSEA. This CDR3 has 16 residues. The CDR3 bases are TGCAGCGTTGAAGTACCGCAGGCCCCGAACACCGGGGAGCTGTTTTTT. Translating gives CSVEVPQAPNTGELFF.

This clone was counted at least ten times. J is TRBJ1-1 and V is TRBV4-1; TRBD1 might be the D (5 bases). CDR1 MGHRA and CDR2 YSYEKL come from the germline V gene. The CDR3 is 14 residues long. V lost 0 bases and J 6 bases, leaving 11 bases between the germline ends. CDR3 nucleotide sequence: TGCGCCAGCAGCCAAGAGCTATCGGGGGCTGAAGCTTTCTTT. Translation: CASSQELSGAEAFF.

The V and J genes are TRBV15 and TRBJ1-4; possible D gene TRBD1, 6 bases. The CDR3 sequence is 15 residues long. Germline-derived CDR1 and CDR2 are LNHNV and YYDKDF (reference sequence). Trimming took off 1 base at V and 4 bases at J, with 10 bases between the two ends. CDR3 region: CATSRVGTLNEKLFF. In DNA form, the CDR3 reads TGTGCCACCAGCAGAGTGGGGACACTTAATGAAAAACTGTTTTTT. Using reference TRBV15 and TRBJ1-4 for the parts outside the CDR3, the full variable domain is DAMVIQNPRYQVTQFGKPVTLSCSQTLNHNVMYWYQQKSSQAPKLLFHYYDKDFNNEADTPDNFQSRRPNTSFCFLDIRSPGLGDTAMYLCATSRVGTLNEKLFFGSGTQLSVL.

The sample holds a few counts of this clone. The chain combines TRBV5-1 with TRBJ1-1; TRBD1 matches 8 bases. This CDR3 region has 17 residues. The germline V gene has CDR1 SGHRS and CDR2 YFSETQ. The ends lost 2 bases at V and 1 base at J; junction bases unmatched: 10. The CDR3 loop reads CASSFTRGRGGNTEAFF. DNA for the CDR3: TGCGCCAGCAGCTTTACCAGGGGGCGCGGCGGGAACACTGAAGCTTTCTTT.

This clone was picked up a small number of times. The V gene is TRBV2, the J gene TRBJ2-2, with 9 nucleotides matching TRBD2. Germline V gene lookup returns CDR1 SNHLY and CDR2 FYNNEI. CDR3 length: 16 residues. V shed 6 bases and J 1 base; nucleotides not matched to a gene: 6. The chain's CDR3 is CASRPSGGRNTGELFF. DNA for the CDR3: TGTGCCAGCAGACCCAGCGGGGGGCGGAACACCGGGGAGCTGTTTTTT.

This clone was found a few times. The chain has TRBV15 and TRBJ2-7; D is uncertain. The CDR3 covers 18 residues. CDR1 and CDR2 from the germline V gene are LNHNV and YYDKDF (reference sequence). The V end was cut by 0 bases, the J end by 0 bases, with 18 bases between. CDR3 amino acids: CATSREGSTTKHSYEQYF. The DNA for the CDR3 is TGTGCCACCAGCAGAGAGGGCTCTACGACGAAACACTCCTACGAGCAGTACTTC.

This clone was seen a few times. The rearrangement uses TRBV6-5 and TRBJ1-2; the D gene is possibly TRBD1 (5 bases). The CDR3 covers 14 residues. The ends were cut back, 2 bases at V and 4 bases at J, with 11 bases in the middle. Germline V gene lookup returns CDR1 MNHEY and CDR2 SVGAGI. CDR3 region: CASSYRRVAYGYTF. The CDR3 nucleotides are TGTGCCAGCAGTTACCGCAGGGTGGCCTATGGCTACACCTTC.

Concerning this clone: Other DNA sequences in the same sample also yield this CDR3. The chain employs TRBV5-1 and TRBJ2-7; 10 bases match TRBD2. The CDR3 sequence is 15 residues long. J was trimmed by 0 bases and V by 0 bases; bases with no gene match: 0. Germline lookup yields CDR1 SGHRS and CDR2 YFSETQ. The CDR3 DNA reads as TGCGCCAGCAGCTTGGGGACTAGCGGCTCCTACGAGCAGTACTTC. Protein: CASSLGTSGSYEQYF.

The chain carries TRBV18 and TRBJ2-1; 10 bases line up with TRBD1. Unmatched junction bases numbered 7, after V lost 5 bases and J lost 0 bases. Germline values: CDR1 KGHSH, CDR2 LQKENI. This CDR3 has 17 amino acids. For the CDR3, the DNA is TGTGCCAGCTCAACCGGGACAGGGGTCAACTCCTACAATGAGCAGTTCTTC. It is translated as CASSTGTGVNSYNEQFF.

This clone was counted a few times. The V gene is TRBV5-1, the J gene TRBJ2-5; D might be TRBD1 (6 bases). This CDR3 has 14 residues. V was shortened by 10 bases and J by 5 bases, with 21 bases between the two germline ends. Looked up from germline, CDR1 is SGHRS and CDR2 is YFSETQ. CDR3 sequence (DNA): TGCGCCTCCGGAGTAGGACAGACCAAGGAGACCCAGTACTTC. As protein: CASGVGQTKETQYF.

The chain links TRBV18 to TRBJ2-7; D might be TRBD2 (5 bases). CDR1 KGHSH and CDR2 LQKENI come from the germline V gene. The CDR3 is 12 residues long. V lost 6 bases and J lost 7, with 13 bases in between. The CDR3 sequence is CASSLDGVEQYF. For the CDR3, the DNA is TGTGCCAGCTCCCTCGACGGGGTAGAGCAGTACTTC.

This chain uses TRBV28 with TRBJ1-4; perhaps TRBD1 as D (6 bases). The CDR3 is 16 residues long. The germline V gene encodes CDR1 MDHEN and CDR2 SYDVKM. V gave up 2 bases and J gave up 2 bases, with 12 bases separating them. The CDR3 sequence: CASSLLGAVTNEKLFF. The CDR3 DNA follows: TGTGCCAGCAGTTTACTGGGGGCAGTGACTAATGAAAAACTGTTTTTT. Supplemented by reference TRBV28 and TRBJ1-4, the full variable domain reads DVKVTQSSRYLVKRTGEKVFLECVQDMDHENMFWYRQDPGLGLRLIYFSYDVKMKEKGDIPEGYSVSREKKERFSLILESASTNQTSMYLCASSLLGAVTNEKLFFGSGTQLSVL.

To note about this clone: Other DNA variants within this sample encode the same CDR3. The DNA of the CDR3 is TGTGCCAGTAGTAAAGACAGGGTACAGCCCCAGCATTTT. This encodes CASSKDRVQPQHF. V usage is TRBV19 and J usage is TRBJ1-5; 7 bases line up with TRBD1. Germline CDR1 is LNHDA and CDR2 is SQIVND (reference sequence). V shed 4 bases and J 7 bases; nucleotides not matched to a gene: 4. The CDR3 contains 13 residues. The full variable domain, rest sourced from reference TRBV19 and TRBJ1-5, is DGGITQSPKYLFRKEGQNVTLSCEQNLNHDAMYWYRQDPGQGLRLIYYSQIVNDFQKGDIAEGYSVSREKKESFPLTVTSAQKNPTAFYLCASSKDRVQPQHFGDGTRLSIL.